This TCR beta chain is from a study of early T cells in non-severe SARS-CoV-2 infection. Study details: Bulk RNA isolated from unsorted whole blood underwent sequencing; chains were not paired. Findings of the study overall: Using VDJdb, the matching emphasized anti-spike CD8 responses while missing private and CD4 specificities.

Individual cDNA molecules received unique molecular identifiers during library preparation. TCRdb reanalysed the 5' RACE reads using MiXCR and keeps one entry per CDR3 protein. The sample has about 64,000 distinct CDR3 sequences, about 19% seen once. The ends were cut back, 3 bases at V and 6 bases at J, with 12 bases in the middle. This CDR3 is 14 amino acids long. Germline-derived CDR1 and CDR2 are SGHRS and YFSETQ. This clonotype was found a few times. Its antigen is not known. The TCR originated in an adult who was a healthcare worker with PCR-confirmed SARS-CoV-2 infection or an uninfected control (not recorded which). The V and J genes are TRBV5-1 and TRBJ1-4; no definite D call. The material sequenced was whole blood, taken at baseline. The CDR3 here is CASSYFGSDEKLFF. The DNA of the CDR3 is TGCGCCAGCAGCTATTTTGGGAGCGATGAAAAACTGTTTTTT.